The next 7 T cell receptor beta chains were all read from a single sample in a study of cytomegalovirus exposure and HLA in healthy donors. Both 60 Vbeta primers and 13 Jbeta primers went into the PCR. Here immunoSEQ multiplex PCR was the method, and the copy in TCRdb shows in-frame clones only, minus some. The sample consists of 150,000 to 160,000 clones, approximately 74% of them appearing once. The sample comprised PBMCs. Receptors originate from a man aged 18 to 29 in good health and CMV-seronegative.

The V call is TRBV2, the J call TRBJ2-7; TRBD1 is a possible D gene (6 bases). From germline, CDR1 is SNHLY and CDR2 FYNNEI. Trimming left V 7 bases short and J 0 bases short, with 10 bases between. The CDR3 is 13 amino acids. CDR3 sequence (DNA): TGTGCCAGCACCTTGGACAGCTCCTACGAGCAGTACGTC. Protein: CASTLDSSYEQYV.

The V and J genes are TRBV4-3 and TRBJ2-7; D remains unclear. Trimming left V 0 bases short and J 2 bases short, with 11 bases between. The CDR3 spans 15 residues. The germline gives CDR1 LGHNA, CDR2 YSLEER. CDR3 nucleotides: TGCGCCAGCAGCCAAGATCCTATCGGAGCCTACGAGCAGTACGTC. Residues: CASSQDPIGAYEQYV.

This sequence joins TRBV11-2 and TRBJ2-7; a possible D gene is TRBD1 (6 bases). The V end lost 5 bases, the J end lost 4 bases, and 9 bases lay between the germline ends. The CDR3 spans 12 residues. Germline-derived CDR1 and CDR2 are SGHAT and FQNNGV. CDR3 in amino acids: CASSPQGYEQYV. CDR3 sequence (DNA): TGTGCCAGCAGCCCGCAGGGGTACGAGCAGTACGTC.

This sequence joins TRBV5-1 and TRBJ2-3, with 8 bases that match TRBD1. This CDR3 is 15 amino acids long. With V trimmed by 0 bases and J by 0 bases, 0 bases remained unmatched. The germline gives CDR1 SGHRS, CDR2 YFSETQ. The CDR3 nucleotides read TGCGCCAGCAGCTTGGGACAGGGGAGCACAGATACGCAGTATTTT. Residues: CASSLGQGSTDTQYF. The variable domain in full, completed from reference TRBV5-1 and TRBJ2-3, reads KAGVTQTPRYLIKTRGQQVTLSCSPISGHRSVSWYQQTPGQGLQFLFEYFSETQRNKGNFPGRFSGRQFSNSRSEMNVSTLELGDSALYLCASSLGQGSTDTQYFGPGTRLTVL.

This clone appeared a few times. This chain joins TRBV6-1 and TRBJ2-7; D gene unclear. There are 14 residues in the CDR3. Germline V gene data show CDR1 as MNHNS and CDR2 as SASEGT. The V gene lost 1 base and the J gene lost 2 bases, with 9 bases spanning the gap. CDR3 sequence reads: CASSEVPGTYEQYF. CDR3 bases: TGTGCCAGCAGTGAAGTCCCAGGAACCTACGAGCAGTACTTC.

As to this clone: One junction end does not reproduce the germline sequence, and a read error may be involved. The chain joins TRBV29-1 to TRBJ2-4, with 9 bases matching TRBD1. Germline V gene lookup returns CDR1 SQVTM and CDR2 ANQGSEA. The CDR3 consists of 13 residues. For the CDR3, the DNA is TGCAGCGTCGAGGACAGGGGCAAAAACAGTCAGTACTTC. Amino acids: CSVEDRGKNSQYF.

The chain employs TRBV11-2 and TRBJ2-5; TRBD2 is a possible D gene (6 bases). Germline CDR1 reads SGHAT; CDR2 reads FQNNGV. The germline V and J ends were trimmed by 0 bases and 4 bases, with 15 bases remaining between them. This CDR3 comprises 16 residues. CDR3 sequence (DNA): TGTGCCAGCAGCTTAGATCTTAGGGAGGCGGGAGAGACCCAGTACTTC. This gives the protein CASSLDLREAGETQYF.